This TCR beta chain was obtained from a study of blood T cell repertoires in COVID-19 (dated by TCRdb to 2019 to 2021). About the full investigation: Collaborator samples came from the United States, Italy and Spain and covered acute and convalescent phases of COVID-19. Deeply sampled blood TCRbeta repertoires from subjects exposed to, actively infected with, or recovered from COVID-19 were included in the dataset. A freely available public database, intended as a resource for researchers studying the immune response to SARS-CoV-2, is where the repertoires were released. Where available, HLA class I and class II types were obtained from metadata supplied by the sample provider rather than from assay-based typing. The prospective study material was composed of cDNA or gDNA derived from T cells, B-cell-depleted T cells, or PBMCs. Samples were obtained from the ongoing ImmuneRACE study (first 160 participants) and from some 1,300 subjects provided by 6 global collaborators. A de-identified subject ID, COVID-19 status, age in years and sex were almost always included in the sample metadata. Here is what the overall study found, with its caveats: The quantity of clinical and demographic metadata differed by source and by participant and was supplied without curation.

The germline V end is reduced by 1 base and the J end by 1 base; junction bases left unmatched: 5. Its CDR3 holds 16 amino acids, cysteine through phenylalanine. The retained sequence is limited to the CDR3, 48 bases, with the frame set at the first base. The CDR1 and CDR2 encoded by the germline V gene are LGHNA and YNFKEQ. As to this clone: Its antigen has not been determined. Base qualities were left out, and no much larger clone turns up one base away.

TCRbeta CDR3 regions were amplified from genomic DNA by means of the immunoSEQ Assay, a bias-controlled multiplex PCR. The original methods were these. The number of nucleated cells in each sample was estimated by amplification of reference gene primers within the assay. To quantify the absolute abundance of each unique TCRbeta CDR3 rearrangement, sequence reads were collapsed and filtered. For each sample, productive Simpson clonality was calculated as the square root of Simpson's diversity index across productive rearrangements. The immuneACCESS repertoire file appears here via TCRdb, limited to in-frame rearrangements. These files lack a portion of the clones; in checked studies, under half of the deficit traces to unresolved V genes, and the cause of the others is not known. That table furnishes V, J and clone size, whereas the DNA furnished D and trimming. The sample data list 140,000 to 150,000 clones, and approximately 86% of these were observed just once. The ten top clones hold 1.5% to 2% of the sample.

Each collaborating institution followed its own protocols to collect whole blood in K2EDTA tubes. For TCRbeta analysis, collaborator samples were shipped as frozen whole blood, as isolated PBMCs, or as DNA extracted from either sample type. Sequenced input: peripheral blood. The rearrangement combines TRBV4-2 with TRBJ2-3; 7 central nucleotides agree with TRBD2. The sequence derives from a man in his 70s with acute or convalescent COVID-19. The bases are TGTGCCAGCAGCCAAGCCGACGGGAGGCGCACAGATACGCAGTATTTT. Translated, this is CASSQADGRRTDTQYF.